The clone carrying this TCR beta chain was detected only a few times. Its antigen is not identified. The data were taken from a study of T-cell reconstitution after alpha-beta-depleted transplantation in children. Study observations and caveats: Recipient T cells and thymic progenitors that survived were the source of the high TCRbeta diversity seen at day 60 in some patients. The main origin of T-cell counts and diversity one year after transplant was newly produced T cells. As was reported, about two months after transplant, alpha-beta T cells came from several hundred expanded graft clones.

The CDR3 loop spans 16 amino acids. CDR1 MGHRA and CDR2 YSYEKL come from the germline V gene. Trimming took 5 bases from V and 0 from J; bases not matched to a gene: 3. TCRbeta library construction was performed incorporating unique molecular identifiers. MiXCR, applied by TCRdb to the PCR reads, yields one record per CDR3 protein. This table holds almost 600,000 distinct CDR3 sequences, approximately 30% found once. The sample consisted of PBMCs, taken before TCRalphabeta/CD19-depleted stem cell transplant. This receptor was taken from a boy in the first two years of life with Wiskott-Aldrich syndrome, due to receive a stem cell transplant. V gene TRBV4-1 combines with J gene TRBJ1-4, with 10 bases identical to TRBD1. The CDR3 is CASSATGGATNEKLFF. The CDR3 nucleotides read TGCGCCAGCAGCGCGACAGGGGGCGCAACTAATGAAAAACTGTTTTTT.